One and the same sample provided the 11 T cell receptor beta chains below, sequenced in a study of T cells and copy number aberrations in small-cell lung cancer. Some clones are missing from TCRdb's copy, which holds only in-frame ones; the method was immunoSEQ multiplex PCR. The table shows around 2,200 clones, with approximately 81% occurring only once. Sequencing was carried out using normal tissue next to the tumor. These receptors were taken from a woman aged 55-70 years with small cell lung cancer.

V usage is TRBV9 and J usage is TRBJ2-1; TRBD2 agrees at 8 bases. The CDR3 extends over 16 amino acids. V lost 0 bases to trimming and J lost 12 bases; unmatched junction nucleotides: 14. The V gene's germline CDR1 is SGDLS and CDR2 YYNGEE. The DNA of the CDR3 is TGTGCCAGCAGCGTAGAATGGGACTATTCCCGGGGGGGGCAGTTCTTC. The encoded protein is CASSVEWDYSRGGQFF.

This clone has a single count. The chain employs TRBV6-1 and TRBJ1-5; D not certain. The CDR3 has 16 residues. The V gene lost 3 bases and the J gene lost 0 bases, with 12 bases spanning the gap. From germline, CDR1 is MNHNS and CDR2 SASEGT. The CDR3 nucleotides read TGTGCCAGCAGTGATAACACGGGTTATAGCAATCAGCCCCAGCATTTT. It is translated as CASSDNTGYSNQPQHF.

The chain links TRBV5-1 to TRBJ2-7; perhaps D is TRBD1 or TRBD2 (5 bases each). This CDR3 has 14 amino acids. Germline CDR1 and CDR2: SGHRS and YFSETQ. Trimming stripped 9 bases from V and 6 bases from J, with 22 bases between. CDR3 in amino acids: CATKLGEFGIEQYF. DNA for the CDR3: TGCGCCACCAAATTGGGGGAATTCGGCATCGAGCAGTACTTC.

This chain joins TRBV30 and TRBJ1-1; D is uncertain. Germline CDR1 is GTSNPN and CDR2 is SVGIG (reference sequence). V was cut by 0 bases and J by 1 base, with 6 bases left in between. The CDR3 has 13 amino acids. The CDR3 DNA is TGTGCCTGGAGTGTACAAGGGAACACTGAAGCTTTCTTT. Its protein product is CAWSVQGNTEAFF.

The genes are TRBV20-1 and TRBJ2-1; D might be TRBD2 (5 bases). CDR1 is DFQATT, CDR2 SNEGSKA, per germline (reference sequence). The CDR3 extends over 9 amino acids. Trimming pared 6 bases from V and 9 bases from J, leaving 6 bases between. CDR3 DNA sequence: TGCAGTGCGGGAGTTGAGCAGTTCTTC. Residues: CSAGVEQFF.

Written as DNA, the CDR3 is TGTGCCAGCAGACCTAACTATGGCTACACCTTC. Protein: CASRPNYGYTF. This chain links TRBV2 with TRBJ1-2; D is unclear. Germline V gene lookup returns CDR1 SNHLY and CDR2 FYNNEI. V lost 6 bases and J lost 0, with 2 bases in between. This CDR3 is built from 11 residues.

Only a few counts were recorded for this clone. The CDR3 DNA reads TGTGCCAGCAGCTGGGGGGGTACTGAAGCTTTCTTT. Protein: CASSWGGTEAFF. The V gene is TRBV7-9, the J gene TRBJ1-1, with D perhaps matching TRBD1 (5 bases). Germline-derived CDR1 and CDR2 are SEHNR and FQNEAQ (reference sequence). V was shortened by 4 bases and J by 5 bases, with 8 bases between the two germline ends. This CDR3 has 12 amino acids.

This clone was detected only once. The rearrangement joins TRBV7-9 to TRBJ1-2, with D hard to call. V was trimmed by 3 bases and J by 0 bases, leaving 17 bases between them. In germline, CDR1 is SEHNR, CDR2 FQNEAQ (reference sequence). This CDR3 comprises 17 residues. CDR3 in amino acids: CASSFSDGAGTNYGYTF. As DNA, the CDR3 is TGTGCCAGCAGCTTTTCGGACGGCGCCGGCACTAACTATGGCTACACCTTC.

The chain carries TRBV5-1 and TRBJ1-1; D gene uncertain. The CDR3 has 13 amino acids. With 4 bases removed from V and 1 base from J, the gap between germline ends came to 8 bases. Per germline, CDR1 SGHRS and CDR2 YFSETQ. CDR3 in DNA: TGCGCCAGCAGCGTGACGGGGAACACTGAAGCTTTCTTT. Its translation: CASSVTGNTEAFF.

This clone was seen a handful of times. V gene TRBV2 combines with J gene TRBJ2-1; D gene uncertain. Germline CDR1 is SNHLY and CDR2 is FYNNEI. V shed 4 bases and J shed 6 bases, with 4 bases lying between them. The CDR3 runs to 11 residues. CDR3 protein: CASSALNEQFF. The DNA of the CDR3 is TGTGCCAGCAGTGCCCTCAATGAGCAGTTCTTC.

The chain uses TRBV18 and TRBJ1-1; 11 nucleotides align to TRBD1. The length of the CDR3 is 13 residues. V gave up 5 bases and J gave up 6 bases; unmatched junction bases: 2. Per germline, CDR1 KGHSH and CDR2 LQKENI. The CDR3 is CASSSGQGAEAFF. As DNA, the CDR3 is TGTGCCAGCTCATCGGGACAGGGGGCTGAAGCTTTCTTT.